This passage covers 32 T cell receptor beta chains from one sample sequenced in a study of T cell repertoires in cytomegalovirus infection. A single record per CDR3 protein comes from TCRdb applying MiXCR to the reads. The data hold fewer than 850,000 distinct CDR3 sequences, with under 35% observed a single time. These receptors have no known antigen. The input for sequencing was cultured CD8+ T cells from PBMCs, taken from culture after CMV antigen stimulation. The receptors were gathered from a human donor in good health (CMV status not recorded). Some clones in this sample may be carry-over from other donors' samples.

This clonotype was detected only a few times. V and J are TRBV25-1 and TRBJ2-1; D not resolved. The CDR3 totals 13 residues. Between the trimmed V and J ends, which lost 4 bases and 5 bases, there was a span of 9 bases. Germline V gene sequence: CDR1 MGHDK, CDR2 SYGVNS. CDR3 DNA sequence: TGTGCCAGCAGTGTATTGGGTAACAATGAGCAGTTCTTC. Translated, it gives CASSVLGNNEQFF. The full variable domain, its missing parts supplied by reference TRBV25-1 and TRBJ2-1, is EADIYQTPRYLVIGTGKKITLECSQTMGHDKMYWYQQDPGMELHLIHYSYGVNSTEKGDLSSESTVSRIRTEHFPLTLESARPSHTSQYLCASSVLGNNEQFFGPGTRLTVL.

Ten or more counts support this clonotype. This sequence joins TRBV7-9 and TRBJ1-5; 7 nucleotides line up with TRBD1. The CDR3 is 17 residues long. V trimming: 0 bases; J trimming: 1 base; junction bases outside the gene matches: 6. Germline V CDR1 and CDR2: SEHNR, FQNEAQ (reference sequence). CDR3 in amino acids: CASSLAREGASNQPQHF. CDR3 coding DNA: TGTGCCAGCAGCTTAGCGAGGGAGGGGGCGAGCAATCAGCCCCAGCATTTT.

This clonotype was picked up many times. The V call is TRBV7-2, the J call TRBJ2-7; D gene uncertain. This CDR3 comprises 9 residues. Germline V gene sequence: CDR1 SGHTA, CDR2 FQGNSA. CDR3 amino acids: CTDLYEQYV. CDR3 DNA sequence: TGTACAGATCTTTACGAGCAGTACGTC.

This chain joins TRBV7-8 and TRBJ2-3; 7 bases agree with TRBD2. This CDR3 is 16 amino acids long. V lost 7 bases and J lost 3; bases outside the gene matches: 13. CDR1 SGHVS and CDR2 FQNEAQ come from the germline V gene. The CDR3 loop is CASTFTGGGRTDTQYF. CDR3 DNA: TGTGCCAGCACCTTCACAGGCGGGGGACGGACAGATACGCAGTATTTT.

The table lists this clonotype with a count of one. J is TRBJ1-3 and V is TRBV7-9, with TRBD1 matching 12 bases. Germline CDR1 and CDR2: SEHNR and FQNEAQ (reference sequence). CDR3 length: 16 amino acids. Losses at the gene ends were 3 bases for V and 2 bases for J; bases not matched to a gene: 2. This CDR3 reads CASSFGTGGAGNTIYF. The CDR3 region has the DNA TGTGCCAGCAGCTTTGGGACAGGGGGCGCTGGAAACACCATATATTTT.

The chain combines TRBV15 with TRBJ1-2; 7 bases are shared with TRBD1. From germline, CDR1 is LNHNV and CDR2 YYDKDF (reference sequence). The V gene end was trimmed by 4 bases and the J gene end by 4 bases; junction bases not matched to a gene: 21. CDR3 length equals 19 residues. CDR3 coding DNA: TGTGCCACCAGCATCCACCCCGGCGGACAGGCCAGAGGGACCTATGGCTACACCTTC. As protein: CATSIHPGGQARGTYGYTF. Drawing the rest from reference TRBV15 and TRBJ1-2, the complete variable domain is DAMVIQNPRYQVTQFGKPVTLSCSQTLNHNVMYWYQQKSSQAPKLLFHYYDKDFNNEADTPDNFQSRRPNTSFCFLDIRSPGLGDTAMYLCATSIHPGGQARGTYGYTFGSGTRLTVV.

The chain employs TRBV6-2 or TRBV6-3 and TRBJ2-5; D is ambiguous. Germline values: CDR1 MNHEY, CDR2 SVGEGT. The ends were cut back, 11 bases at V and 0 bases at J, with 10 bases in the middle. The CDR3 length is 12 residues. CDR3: CASRGNQETQYF. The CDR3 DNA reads TGTGCCTCTCGAGGCAACCAAGAGACCCAGTACTTC.

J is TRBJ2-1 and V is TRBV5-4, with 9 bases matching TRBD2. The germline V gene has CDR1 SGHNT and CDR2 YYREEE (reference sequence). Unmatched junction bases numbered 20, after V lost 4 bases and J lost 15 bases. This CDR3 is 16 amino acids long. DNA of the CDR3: TGTGCCAGCAGCGCCTTTCGGGAAAAGAACGGGACTAGCCTGTTCTTC. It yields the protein CASSAFREKNGTSLFF.

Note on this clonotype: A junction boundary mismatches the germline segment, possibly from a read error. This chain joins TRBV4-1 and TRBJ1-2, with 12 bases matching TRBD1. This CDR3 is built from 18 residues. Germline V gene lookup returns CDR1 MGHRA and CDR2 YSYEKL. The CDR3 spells CASSQAIPGTGGDYGYTF. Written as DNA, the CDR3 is TGTGCCAGCAGCCAGGCTATCCCCGGGACAGGGGGCGACTATGGCTACACCTTC.

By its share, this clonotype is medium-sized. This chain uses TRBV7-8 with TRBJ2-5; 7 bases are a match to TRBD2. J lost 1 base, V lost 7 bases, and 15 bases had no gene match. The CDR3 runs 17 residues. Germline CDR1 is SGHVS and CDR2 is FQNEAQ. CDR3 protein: CASILGLSGDPQETQYF. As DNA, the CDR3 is TGTGCCAGCATCCTAGGTTTAAGCGGGGACCCCCAAGAGACCCAGTACTTC.

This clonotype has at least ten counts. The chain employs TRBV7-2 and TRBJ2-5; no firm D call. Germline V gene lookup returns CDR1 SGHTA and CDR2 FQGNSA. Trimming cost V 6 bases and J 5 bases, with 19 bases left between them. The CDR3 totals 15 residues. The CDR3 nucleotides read TGTGCCAGCAGAAAATCGGAAAGTGTGTCGGAGACCCAGTACTTC. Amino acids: CASRKSESVSETQYF.

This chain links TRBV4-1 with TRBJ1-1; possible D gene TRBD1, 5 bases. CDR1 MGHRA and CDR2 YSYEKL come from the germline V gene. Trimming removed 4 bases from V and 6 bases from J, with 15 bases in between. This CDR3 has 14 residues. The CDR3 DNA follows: TGCGCCAGCAGCCTCCCCGGGGACGACCCTGAAGCTTTCTTT. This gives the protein CASSLPGDDPEAFF.

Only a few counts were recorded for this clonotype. The CDR3 protein is CASSPWSDGGFYEQFF. For the CDR3, the DNA is TGTGCCAGCAGCCCGTGGTCGGACGGGGGGTTCTATGAGCAGTTCTTC. This rearrangement joins TRBV7-2 to TRBJ2-1; TRBD2 matches 7 bases. This CDR3 spans 16 amino acids. With 5 bases clipped from V and 8 bases from J, the junction kept 15 bases outside the gene matches. Germline lookup yields CDR1 SGHTA and CDR2 FQGNSA.

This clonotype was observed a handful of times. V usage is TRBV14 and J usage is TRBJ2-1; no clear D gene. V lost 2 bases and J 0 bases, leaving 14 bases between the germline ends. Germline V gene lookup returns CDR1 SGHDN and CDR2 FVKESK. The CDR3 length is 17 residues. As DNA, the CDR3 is TGTGCCAGCAGCCAACTCTTGCAGGTCACCTCCTACAATGAGCAGTTCTTC. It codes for CASSQLLQVTSYNEQFF.

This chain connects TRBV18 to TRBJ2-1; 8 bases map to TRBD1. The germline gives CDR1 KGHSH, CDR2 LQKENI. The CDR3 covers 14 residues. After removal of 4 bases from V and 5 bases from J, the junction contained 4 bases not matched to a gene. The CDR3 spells CASSRTGLDNEQFF. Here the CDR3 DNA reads TGTGCCAGCTCACGGACAGGGCTCGACAATGAGCAGTTCTTC.

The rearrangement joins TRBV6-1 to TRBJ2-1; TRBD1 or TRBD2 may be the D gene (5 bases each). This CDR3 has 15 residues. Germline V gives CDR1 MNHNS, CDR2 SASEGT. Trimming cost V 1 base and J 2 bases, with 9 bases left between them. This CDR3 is CASSEDGAPYNEQFF. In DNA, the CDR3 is TGTGCCAGCAGTGAAGACGGGGCCCCCTACAATGAGCAGTTCTTC.

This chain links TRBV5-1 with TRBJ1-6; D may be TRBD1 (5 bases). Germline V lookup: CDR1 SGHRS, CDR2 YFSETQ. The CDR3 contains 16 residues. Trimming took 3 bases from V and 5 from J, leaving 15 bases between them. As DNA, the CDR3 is TGCGCCAGCAGCTGGAAGGGAGGGGAAAATAATTCACCCCTCCACTTT. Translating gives CASSWKGGENNSPLHF.

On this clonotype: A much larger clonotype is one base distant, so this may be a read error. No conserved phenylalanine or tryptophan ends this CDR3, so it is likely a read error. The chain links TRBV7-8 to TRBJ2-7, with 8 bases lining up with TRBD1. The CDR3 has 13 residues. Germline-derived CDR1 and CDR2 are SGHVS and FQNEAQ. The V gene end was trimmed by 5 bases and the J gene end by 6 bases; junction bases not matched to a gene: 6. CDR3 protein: CASSPGQDIEQYS. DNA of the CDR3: TGTGCCAGCAGCCCGGGACAGGACATCGAGCAGTACTCC.

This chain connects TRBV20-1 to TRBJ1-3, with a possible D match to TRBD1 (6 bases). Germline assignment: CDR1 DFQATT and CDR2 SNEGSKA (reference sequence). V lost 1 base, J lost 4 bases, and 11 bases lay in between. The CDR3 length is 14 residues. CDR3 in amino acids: CSARGGLDGNTIYF. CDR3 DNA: TGCAGTGCTAGAGGGGGGCTGGACGGAAACACCATATATTTT.

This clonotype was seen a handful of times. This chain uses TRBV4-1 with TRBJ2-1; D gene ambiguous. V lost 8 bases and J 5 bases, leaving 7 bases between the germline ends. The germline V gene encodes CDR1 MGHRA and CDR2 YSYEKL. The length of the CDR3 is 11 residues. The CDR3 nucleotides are TGCGCCAGCGCCCGAGACAATGAGCAGTTCTTC. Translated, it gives CASARDNEQFF.

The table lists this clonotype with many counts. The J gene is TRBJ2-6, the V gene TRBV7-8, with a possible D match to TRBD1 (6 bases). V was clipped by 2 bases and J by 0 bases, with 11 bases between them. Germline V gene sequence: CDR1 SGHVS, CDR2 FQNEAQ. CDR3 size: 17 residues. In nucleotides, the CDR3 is TGTGCCAGCAGCTTACAAAGGGGGATCTCTGGGGCCAACGTCCTGACTTTC. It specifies CASSLQRGISGANVLTF.

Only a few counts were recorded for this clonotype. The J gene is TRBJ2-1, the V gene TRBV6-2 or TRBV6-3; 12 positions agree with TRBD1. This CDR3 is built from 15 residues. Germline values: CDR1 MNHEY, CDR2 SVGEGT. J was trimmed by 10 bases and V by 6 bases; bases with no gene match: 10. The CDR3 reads CASSETGTGGQEQFF. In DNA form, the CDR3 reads TGTGCCAGCAGCGAGACCGGGACAGGGGGCCAAGAGCAGTTCTTC.

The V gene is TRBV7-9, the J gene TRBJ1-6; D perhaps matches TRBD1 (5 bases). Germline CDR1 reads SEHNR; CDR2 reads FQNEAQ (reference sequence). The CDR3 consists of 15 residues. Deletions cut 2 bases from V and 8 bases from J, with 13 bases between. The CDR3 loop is CASSLRRGRDSPLHF. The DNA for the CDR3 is TGTGCCAGCAGCTTAAGGAGGGGTAGGGATTCACCCCTCCACTTT.

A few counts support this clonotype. CDR3 in amino acids: CASSYSTAALYQPQHF. In nucleotides, the CDR3 is TGTGCCAGCAGTTACTCGACAGCAGCCTTATATCAGCCCCAGCATTTT. The V call is TRBV6-2 or TRBV6-3, the J call TRBJ1-5, with TRBD1 as a possible D gene (5 bases). Germline V lookup: CDR1 MNHEY, CDR2 SVGEGT. The V end lost 0 bases, the J end lost 5 bases, and 14 bases lay between the germline ends. CDR3 length: 16 residues.

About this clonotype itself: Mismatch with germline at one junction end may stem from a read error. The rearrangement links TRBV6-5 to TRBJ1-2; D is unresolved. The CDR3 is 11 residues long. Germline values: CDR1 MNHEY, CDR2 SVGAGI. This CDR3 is CASCYSGGYTF. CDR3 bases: TGTGCCAGCTGTTACTCTGGAGGCTACACCTTC.

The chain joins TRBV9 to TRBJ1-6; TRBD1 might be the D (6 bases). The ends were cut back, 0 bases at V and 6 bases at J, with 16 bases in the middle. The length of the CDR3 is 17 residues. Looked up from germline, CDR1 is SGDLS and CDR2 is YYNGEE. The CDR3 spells CASSVVPLTGVNSPLHF. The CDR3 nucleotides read TGTGCCAGCAGCGTAGTGCCTTTGACAGGAGTTAATTCACCCCTCCACTTT.

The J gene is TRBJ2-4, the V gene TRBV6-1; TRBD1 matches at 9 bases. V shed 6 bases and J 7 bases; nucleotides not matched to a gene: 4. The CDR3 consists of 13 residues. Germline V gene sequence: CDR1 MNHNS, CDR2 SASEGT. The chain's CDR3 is CASRGTGLNIQYF. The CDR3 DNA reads TGTGCCAGCAGAGGGACAGGGCTCAACATTCAGTACTTC.

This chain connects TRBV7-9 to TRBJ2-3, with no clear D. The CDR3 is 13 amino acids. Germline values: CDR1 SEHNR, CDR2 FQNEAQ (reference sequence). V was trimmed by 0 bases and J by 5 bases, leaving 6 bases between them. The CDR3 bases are TGTGCCAGCAGCTTAGCCCCCCAAGATACGCAGTATTTT. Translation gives CASSLAPQDTQYF.

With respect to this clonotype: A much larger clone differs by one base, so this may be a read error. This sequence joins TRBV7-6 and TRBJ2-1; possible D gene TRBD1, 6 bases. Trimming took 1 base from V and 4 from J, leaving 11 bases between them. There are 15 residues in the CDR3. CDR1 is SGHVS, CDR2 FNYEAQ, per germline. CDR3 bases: TGTGCCAGCAGCTTAGAGGACAGCGGTTACAATGAGCAGTTCTTC. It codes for CASSLEDSGYNEQFF.

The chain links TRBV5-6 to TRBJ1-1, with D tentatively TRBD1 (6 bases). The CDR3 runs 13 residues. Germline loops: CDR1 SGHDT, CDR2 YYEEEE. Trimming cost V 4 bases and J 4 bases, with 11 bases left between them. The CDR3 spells CASSPGAATEAFF. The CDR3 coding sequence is TGTGCCAGCAGCCCGGGGGCGGCCACTGAAGCTTTCTTT. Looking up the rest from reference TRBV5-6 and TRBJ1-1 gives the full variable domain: DAGVTQSPTHLIKTRGQQVTLRCSPKSGHDTVSWYQQALGQGPQFIFQYYEEEERQRGNFPDRFSGHQFPNYSSELNVNALLLGDSALYLCASSPGAATEAFFGQGTRLTVV.

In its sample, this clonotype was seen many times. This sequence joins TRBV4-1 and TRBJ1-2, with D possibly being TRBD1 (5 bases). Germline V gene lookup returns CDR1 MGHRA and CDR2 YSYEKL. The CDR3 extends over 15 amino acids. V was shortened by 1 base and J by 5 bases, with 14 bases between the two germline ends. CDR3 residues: CASSQAQGGGYGYTF. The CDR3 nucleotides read TGCGCCAGCAGCCAAGCTCAGGGAGGAGGTTATGGCTACACCTTC.

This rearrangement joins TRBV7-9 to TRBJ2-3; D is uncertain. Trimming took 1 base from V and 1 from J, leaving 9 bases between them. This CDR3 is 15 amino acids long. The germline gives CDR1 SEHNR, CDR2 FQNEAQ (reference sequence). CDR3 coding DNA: TGTGCCAGCAGCTTAGGAACCGATGGCACAGATACGCAGTATTTT. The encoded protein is CASSLGTDGTDTQYF.